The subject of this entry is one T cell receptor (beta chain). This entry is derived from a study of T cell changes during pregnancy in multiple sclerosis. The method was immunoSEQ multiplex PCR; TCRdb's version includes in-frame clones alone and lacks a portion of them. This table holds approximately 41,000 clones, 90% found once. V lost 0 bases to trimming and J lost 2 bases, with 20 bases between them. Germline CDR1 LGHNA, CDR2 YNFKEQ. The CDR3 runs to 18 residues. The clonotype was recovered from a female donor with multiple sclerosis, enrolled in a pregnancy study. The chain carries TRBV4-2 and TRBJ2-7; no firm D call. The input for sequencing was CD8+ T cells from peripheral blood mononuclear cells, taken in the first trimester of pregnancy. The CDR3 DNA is TGTGCCAGCAGCCAAGACGGTACGCAGGCCGAACTGGCCTACGAGCAGTACTTC. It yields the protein CASSQDGTQAELAYEQYF.